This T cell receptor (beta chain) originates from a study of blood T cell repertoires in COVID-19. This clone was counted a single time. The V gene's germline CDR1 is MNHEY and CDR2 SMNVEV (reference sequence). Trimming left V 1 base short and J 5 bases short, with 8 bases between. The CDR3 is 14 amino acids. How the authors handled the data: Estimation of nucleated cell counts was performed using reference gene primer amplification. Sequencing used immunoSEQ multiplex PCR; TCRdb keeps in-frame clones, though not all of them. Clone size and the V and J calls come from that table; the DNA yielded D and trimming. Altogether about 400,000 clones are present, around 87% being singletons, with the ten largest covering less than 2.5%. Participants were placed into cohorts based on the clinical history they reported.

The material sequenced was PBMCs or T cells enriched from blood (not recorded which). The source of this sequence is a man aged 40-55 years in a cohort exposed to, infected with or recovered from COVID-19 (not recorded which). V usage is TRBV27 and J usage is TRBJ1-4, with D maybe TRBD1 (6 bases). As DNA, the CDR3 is TGTGCCAGCAGTTTATGGGGACAAAATGAAAAACTGTTTTTT. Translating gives CASSLWGQNEKLFF.